This T cell receptor beta chain stems from a study of T cells in Graves' hyperthyroidism and ophthalmopathy. Study-level findings and limits: Ophthalmopathy was told apart from stable hyperthyroidism by a 13 V-J model.

This clonotype showed up many times. Its antigen is unidentified. Ophthalmopathy patients had Clinical Activity Score at least 3, NOSPECS grade at least 4, duration under 3 months. Uncontrolled infection, other autoimmune disease, pregnancy or lactation led to exclusion. The source material, RNA transcripts, was used to amplify TCR beta CDR3 regions. TCR CDR3 underwent first-round RT-PCR with the HTBI primer set. MiXCR, run by TCRdb on the multiplex PCR reads, gives a single entry per CDR3 protein. The sample lists hundreds of thousands of distinct CDR3 sequences, roughly 14% seen once, with around an eighth in the top ten. The TCR was taken from a woman aged 45-65 years with Graves' ophthalmopathy. Input material: blood.

CDR3 in DNA: TGCAGTGCTAGAGTGGCTAGCGGGAGGCCCAAAAGCAATGAGCAGTTCTTC. Protein: CSARVASGRPKSNEQFF. The chain joins TRBV20-1 to TRBJ2-1; 11 bases match TRBD2. Germline trimming cut 1 base from V and 6 bases from J; bases unmatched to any gene: 11. CDR3 length equals 17 residues. Germline V CDR1 and CDR2: DFQATT, SNEGSKA (reference sequence).